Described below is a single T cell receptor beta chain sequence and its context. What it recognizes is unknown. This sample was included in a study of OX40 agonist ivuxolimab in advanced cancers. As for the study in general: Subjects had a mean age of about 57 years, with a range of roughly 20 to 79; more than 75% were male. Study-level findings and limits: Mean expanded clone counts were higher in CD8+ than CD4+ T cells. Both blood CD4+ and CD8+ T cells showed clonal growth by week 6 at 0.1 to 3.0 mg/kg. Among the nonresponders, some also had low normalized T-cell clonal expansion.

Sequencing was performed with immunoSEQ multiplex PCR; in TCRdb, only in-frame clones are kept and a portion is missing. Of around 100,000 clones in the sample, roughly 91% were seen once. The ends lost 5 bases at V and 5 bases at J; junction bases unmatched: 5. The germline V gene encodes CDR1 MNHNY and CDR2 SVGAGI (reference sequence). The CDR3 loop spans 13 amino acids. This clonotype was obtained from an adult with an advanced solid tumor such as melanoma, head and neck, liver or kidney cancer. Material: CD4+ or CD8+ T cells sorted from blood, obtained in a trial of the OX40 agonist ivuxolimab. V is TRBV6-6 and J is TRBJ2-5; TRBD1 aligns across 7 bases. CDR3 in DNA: TGTGCCAGCAGTGCACGACAGGGCGAGACCCAGTACTTC. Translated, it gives CASSARQGETQYF.